The clone carrying this TCR beta chain was observed a handful of times. The antigen is not known. The TCR library protocol attached unique molecular identifiers to the individual cDNA molecules. TCRdb processed the 5' RACE reads anew with MiXCR; each CDR3 protein has one entry. Here the sample spans around 77,000 distinct CDR3 sequences, about 12% being singletons. The source of the sample is a study of early T cells in non-severe SARS-CoV-2 infection. On the study more broadly: The study sequenced bulk RNA from unsorted whole blood, with chains unpaired. Study results and limitations: Clonotype matching in VDJdb favored anti-spike CD8 responses and did not capture private and CD4 specificities.

CDR1 and CDR2 from the germline V gene are SGHTA and FQGTGA. Deletions cut 5 bases from V and 7 bases from J, with 8 bases between. CDR3 size: 12 residues. Here the sequenced sample was whole blood, taken at baseline. This TCR was recovered from an adult who was a healthcare worker with PCR-confirmed SARS-CoV-2 infection or an uninfected control (not recorded which). The donor label of this sample is uncertain. This chain links TRBV7-3 with TRBJ2-2, with no clear D. CDR3 DNA: TGTGCCAGCAGCCCAGAGAACGGGGAGCTGTTTTTT. Translating it yields CASSPENGELFF.